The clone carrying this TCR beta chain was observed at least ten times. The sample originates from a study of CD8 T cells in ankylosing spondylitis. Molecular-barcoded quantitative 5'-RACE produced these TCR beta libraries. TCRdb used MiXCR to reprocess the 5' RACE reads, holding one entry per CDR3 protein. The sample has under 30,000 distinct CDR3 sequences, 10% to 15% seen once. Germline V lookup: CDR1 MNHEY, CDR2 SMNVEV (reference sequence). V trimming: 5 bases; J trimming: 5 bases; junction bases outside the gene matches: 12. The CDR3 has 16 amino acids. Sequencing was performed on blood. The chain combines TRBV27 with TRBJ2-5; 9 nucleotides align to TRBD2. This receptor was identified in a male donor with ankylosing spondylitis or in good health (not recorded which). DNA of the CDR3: TGTGCCAGCAGTAAGGCGATGGCGGGAGGGGGTGAGACCCAGTACTTC. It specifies CASSKAMAGGGETQYF.